The rows below give T cell receptor beta chains drawn from one sample of a study of blood T cells in healthy people across ages. TCRdb independently ran MiXCR on the 5' RACE reads; one entry per CDR3 protein. Of 780,000 or so distinct CDR3 sequences listed, more than 55% are singletons. Sequencing was carried out using blood. The receptors here all came from a man between 40 and 49 years old in good health. Both conserved end residues are trimmed from each CDR3. Each record gives: J gene, V gene, D gene, CDR3 protein. D genes are given only for firm matches.

j_gene: TRBJ2-5
v_gene: TRBV14
d_gene: TRBD2
CDR3aa: ASSQTKTSGAWETQY

j_gene: .
v_gene: TRBV29-1
d_gene: TRBD2
CDR3aa: SVVAGDRETQY

j_gene: TRBJ2-1
v_gene: TRBV7-2
d_gene: TRBD2
CDR3aa: ASSLGLAEGSYNEQF

j_gene: TRBJ1-2
v_gene: TRBV20-1
d_gene: .
CDR3aa: SALDPGGDQSYGYT

j_gene: TRBJ2-3
v_gene: TRBV20-1
d_gene: TRBD2
CDR3aa: SARVSGGDTQY

j_gene: TRBJ2-3
v_gene: TRBV15
d_gene: TRBD2
CDR3aa: ATSRVEAGGLGGGTDTQY

j_gene: TRBJ2-3
v_gene: TRBV12-5
d_gene: TRBD2
CDR3aa: ASGPYLALAGITDTQY

j_gene: TRBJ2-1
v_gene: TRBV7-3
d_gene: TRBD1
CDR3aa: ASSTGTGSYNEQF

j_gene: TRBJ2-7
v_gene: TRBV12-3/TRBV12-4
d_gene: TRBD1
CDR3aa: ASRLQGAWDEQY

j_gene: TRBJ2-7
v_gene: TRBV7-8
d_gene: .
CDR3aa: ASSAVRGGDEQY

j_gene: TRBJ2-6
v_gene: TRBV24-1
d_gene: .
CDR3aa: ATSDPGLAGSGANVLT

j_gene: TRBJ2-1
v_gene: TRBV7-3
d_gene: .
CDR3aa: ASSLNAASSYNEQF

j_gene: TRBJ2-3
v_gene: TRBV15
d_gene: TRBD2
CDR3aa: ATSRDGLAGITDTQY

j_gene: TRBJ1-6
v_gene: TRBV7-9
d_gene: .
CDR3aa: ASSLLRQIPYNSPLH

j_gene: TRBJ1-2
v_gene: TRBV6-5
d_gene: .
CDR3aa: ASSYSWDGENGYT

j_gene: TRBJ1-1
v_gene: TRBV20-1
d_gene: .
CDR3aa: SATKRLLHTEAF

j_gene: TRBJ2-3
v_gene: TRBV14
d_gene: TRBD1
CDR3aa: ASSQDDPFLGTAKTDTQY